Following are 12 T cell receptor beta chains from one sample sequenced in a study of blood T cell repertoires in COVID-19. Measured with immunoSEQ multiplex PCR; TCRdb has only the in-frame clones, and not every one. The sample includes 160,000 or so clones, more than 65% of them seen just once. The source material was PBMCs or T cells enriched from blood (not recorded which). Source of these receptors: a man aged 55 to 69 who had recovered from COVID-19.

The V gene is TRBV4-1, the J gene TRBJ2-1; maybe TRBD2 (6 bases). The ends were cut back, 2 bases at V and 1 base at J, with 15 bases in the middle. This CDR3 contains 17 residues. CDR1 and CDR2 (germline): MGHRA, YSYEKL. The CDR3 DNA is TGCGCCAGCAGCCAATCTAGTAGCGGCTTTTCCTACAATGAGCAGTTCTTC. This translates into CASSQSSSGFSYNEQFF.

V gene TRBV29-1 combines with J gene TRBJ1-2, with 7 bases matching TRBD1. The junction had 11 bases not matched to a gene; V was cut back by 7 bases and J by 6 bases. Germline V gene data show CDR1 as SQVTM and CDR2 as ANQGSEA. The CDR3 runs to 13 residues. CDR3 residues: CSADRAQIDGYTF. The CDR3 DNA reads as TGCAGCGCCGACAGGGCCCAAATTGATGGCTACACCTTC.

The V and J genes are TRBV18 and TRBJ1-4; the match to TRBD1 covers 9 bases. The CDR3 runs 16 residues. Losses at the gene ends were 1 base for V and 8 bases for J; bases not matched to a gene: 8. CDR1 is KGHSH and CDR2 is LQKENI in the germline V gene. This chain's CDR3 is CASSPLKTGGFEKLFF. CDR3 DNA sequence: TGTGCCAGCTCACCACTAAAGACAGGGGGATTCGAAAAACTGTTTTTT.

This chain uses TRBV6-1 with TRBJ2-7; 7 bases map to TRBD1. After removal of 3 bases from V and 7 bases from J, the junction contained 3 bases not matched to a gene. Per the germline V gene, CDR1 is MNHNS and CDR2 is SASEGT. The CDR3 loop spans 12 amino acids. CDR3 sequence (DNA): TGTGCCAGCAGTGAGACAGGGTGGGAGCAGTACTTC. This translates into CASSETGWEQYF.

This chain links TRBV5-1 with TRBJ2-3; D possibly corresponds to TRBD1 (6 bases). Deletions cut 8 bases from V and 5 bases from J, with 15 bases between. This CDR3 contains 13 residues. CDR1 and CDR2 (germline): SGHRS, YFSETQ. CDR3 region: CASSDQGRDTQYF. Written as DNA, the CDR3 is TGCGCCAGTTCCGACCAGGGGAGAGATACGCAGTATTTT.

On this clone: The sample has other DNA sequences that encode this CDR3 too. This rearrangement joins TRBV11-3 to TRBJ2-1, with 11 positions matching TRBD2. The CDR3 consists of 15 residues. Per germline, CDR1 SGHNT and CDR2 YENEEA. The V gene end was trimmed by 4 bases and the J gene end by 4 bases; junction bases not matched to a gene: 3. The CDR3 nucleotides are TGTGCCAGCAGCTCCGGACTAGCGGGTTACAATGAGCAGTTCTTC. Residues: CASSSGLAGYNEQFF.

This chain joins TRBV7-8 and TRBJ1-3; 7 positions agree with TRBD1. In germline, CDR1 is SGHVS, CDR2 FQNEAQ. Trimming cost V 5 bases and J 0 bases; bases outside gene matches: 4. This CDR3 comprises 15 residues. CDR3 sequence reads: CASSPDRVSGNTIYF. In DNA, the CDR3 is TGTGCCAGCAGCCCAGACAGGGTCTCTGGAAACACCATATATTTT.

This chain joins TRBV7-3 and TRBJ2-2, with 10 bases lining up with TRBD2. The CDR3 is 16 amino acids. V was clipped by 7 bases and J by 2 bases; unmatched bases: 7. Per the germline V gene, CDR1 is SGHTA and CDR2 is FQGTGA. The CDR3 DNA follows: TGTGCCAGCACCCTGCTAGCGGGAGCCAACACCGGGGAGCTGTTTTTT. Its protein product is CASTLLAGANTGELFF.

The V and J genes are TRBV19 and TRBJ2-7; D possibly corresponds to TRBD2 (5 bases). This CDR3 contains 15 residues. V was cut by 5 bases and J by 0 bases, with 14 bases left in between. Germline V gene sequence: CDR1 LNHDA, CDR2 SQIVND (reference sequence). The CDR3 DNA is TGTGCCAGTAGTTTCCGCTGGAGGAGCTCCTACGAGCAGTACTTC. It translates to CASSFRWRSSYEQYF.

The J gene is TRBJ2-7, the V gene TRBV2; 13 bases match TRBD2. Germline-derived CDR1 and CDR2 are SNHLY and FYNNEI. This CDR3 has 13 residues. The ends lost 7 bases at V and 4 bases at J; junction bases unmatched: 1. CDR3 DNA: TGTGCCAGCACGGGACTAGCGGGATACGAGCAGTACTTC. Its translation: CASTGLAGYEQYF. The full variable domain, with the rest looked up from reference TRBV2 and TRBJ2-7, is EPEVTQTPSHQVTQMGQEVILRCVPISNHLYFYWYRQILGQKVEFLVSFYNNEISEKSEIFDDQFSVERPDGSNFTLKIRSTKLEDSAMYFCASTGLAGYEQYFGPGTRLTVT.

V usage is TRBV19 and J usage is TRBJ1-1; tentatively, D is TRBD1 (5 bases). Between the trimmed V and J ends, which lost 10 bases and 0 bases, there was a span of 12 bases. Germline CDR1 LNHDA, CDR2 SQIVND (reference sequence). The CDR3 totals 13 residues. The DNA of the CDR3 is TGTGCCACCCCAGGACACTTGAACACTGAAGCTTTCTTT. It specifies CATPGHLNTEAFF.

The table lists this clone with a few counts. The chain is built from TRBV7-6 and TRBJ2-3; the D gene is possibly TRBD2 (6 bases). Germline V lookup: CDR1 SGHVS, CDR2 FNYEAQ. The CDR3 extends over 15 amino acids. V was clipped by 1 base and J by 1 base, with 9 bases between them. CDR3 sequence: CASSLEASGTDTQYF. CDR3 bases: TGTGCCAGCAGCTTAGAGGCTAGCGGCACAGATACGCAGTATTTT.